The 30 T cell receptor beta chains given below trace back to one sample, sequenced in a study of blood T cell repertoires in COVID-19. Clones were sequenced by immunoSEQ multiplex PCR, and TCRdb holds only the in-frame ones, with some missing. This sample has about 78,000 clones, with about 92% found just once. Sequences were obtained from peripheral blood. The receptors shown here come from a woman aged 50 to 65 in a cohort sampled during active COVID-19.

The gene calls are TRBV27 and TRBJ2-3; D gene ambiguous. The CDR3 spans 14 residues. Germline V gene lookup returns CDR1 MNHEY and CDR2 SMNVEV (reference sequence). V was shortened by 4 bases and J by 2 bases, with 10 bases between the two germline ends. CDR3 in DNA: TGTGCCAGCAGTTCCGGGTCCTACACAGATACGCAGTATTTT. It codes for CASSSGSYTDTQYF.

V and J are TRBV11-2 and TRBJ2-3; no clear D gene. CDR1 is SGHAT, CDR2 FQNNGV, per germline. The V end was cut by 6 bases, the J end by 5 bases, with 9 bases between. The CDR3 has 12 amino acids. CDR3 in amino acids: CASSQSRDTQYF. CDR3 bases: TGTGCCAGCAGTCAGTCTAGAGATACGCAGTATTTT.

The chain recombines TRBV29-1 with TRBJ1-3; D unclear. Germline CDR1 SQVTM, CDR2 ANQGSEA. V lost 8 bases and J 0 bases, leaving 5 bases between the germline ends. The CDR3 extends over 11 amino acids. The CDR3 DNA reads as TGCAGCTACAACTCTGGAAACACCATATATTTT. Amino acid sequence: CSYNSGNTIYF.

This clone was seen just once. V and J are TRBV11-2 and TRBJ2-1; 15 positions match TRBD2. V trimming: 5 bases; J trimming: 9 bases; junction bases outside the gene matches: 14. CDR1 SGHAT and CDR2 FQNNGV come from the germline V gene. The CDR3 runs 18 residues. The CDR3 coding sequence is TGTGCCAGCAGCCCCGCCGGGACTAGCGGGAGGAAGAGGATTGAGCAGTTCTTC. The encoded protein is CASSPAGTSGRKRIEQFF.

The chain is built from TRBV3-1 (or the pseudogene TRBV3-2) and TRBJ1-2, with D uncertain. Trimming left V 3 bases short and J 5 bases short, with 16 bases between. The CDR3 spans 15 residues. Germline V CDR1 and CDR2: LGHDT, YNNKEL (reference sequence). This chain's CDR3 is CASSHATLNPYGYTF. The CDR3 DNA reads as TGTGCCAGCAGCCACGCGACACTGAACCCTTATGGCTACACCTTC.

This clone was observed once. CDR3 protein: CASTRGGYGYTF. The CDR3 DNA reads TGTGCCAGCACCAGGGGGGGCTATGGCTACACCTTC. The chain employs TRBV7-9 and TRBJ1-2, with 7 bases that match TRBD1. CDR1 and CDR2 from the germline V gene are SEHNR and FQNEAQ (reference sequence). Trimming at V came to 7 bases and at J to 4 bases, leaving 3 bases not matched to a gene. The CDR3 has 12 amino acids.

This chain joins TRBV7-3 and TRBJ2-1; TRBD2 agrees at 13 bases. The CDR3 is made up of 14 amino acids. The germline CDR1 and CDR2 sequences are SGHTA and FQGTGA. V was pared by 8 bases and J by 6 bases, with 4 bases of the junction left unmatched. Here the CDR3 reads CASGLAGAGNEQFF. CDR3 DNA: TGTGCCAGCGGACTAGCGGGAGCGGGCAATGAGCAGTTCTTC. Combining the CDR3 with reference TRBV7-3 and TRBJ2-1 gives the whole variable domain GAGVSQTPSNKVTEKGKYVELRCDPISGHTALYWYRQSLGQGPEFLIYFQGTGAADDSGLPNDRFFAVRPEGSVSTLKIQRTERGDSAVYLCASGLAGAGNEQFFGPGTRLTVL.

This clone came up once. V gene TRBV27 combines with J gene TRBJ2-3; 8 nucleotides line up with TRBD2. The germline V gene has CDR1 MNHEY and CDR2 SMNVEV (reference sequence). Unmatched junction bases numbered 2, after V lost 3 bases and J lost 3 bases. The CDR3 is made up of 14 amino acids. Here the CDR3 DNA reads TGTGCCAGCAGTTTGACTAGCGAAACAGATACGCAGTATTTT. This translates into CASSLTSETDTQYF.

The V gene is TRBV9, the J gene TRBJ2-7; 10 bases agree with TRBD2. The CDR3 covers 18 residues. The V segment lost 4 bases and the J segment 3 bases; nucleotides outside the gene matches: 16. Germline values: CDR1 SGDLS, CDR2 YYNGEE. CDR3 coding DNA: TGTGCCAGCAGCCCCCGGACTAGCGGAGAGGGCTTGGACTACGAGCAGTACTTC. Encoded protein: CASSPRTSGEGLDYEQYF.

The gene calls are TRBV14 and TRBJ1-1, with D possibly TRBD1 on 6 matching bases. The CDR3 totals 14 residues. Trimming removed 0 bases from V and 12 bases from J, with 17 bases in between. CDR1 is SGHDN, CDR2 FVKESK, per germline. CDR3 region: CASSQDWGPGRTFF. Here the CDR3 DNA reads TGTGCCAGCAGCCAAGATTGGGGGCCGGGGCGAACTTTCTTT.

The V and J genes are TRBV28 and TRBJ2-7; 9 bases map to TRBD1. CDR1 is MDHEN and CDR2 is SYDVKM in the germline V gene. J lost 7 bases, V lost 5 bases, and 15 bases had no gene match. The CDR3 spans 16 residues. The CDR3 nucleotides read TGTGCCAGCAGTCTTTCTCCGGGACAGGGCCCCAGGGAGCAGTACTTC. It encodes CASSLSPGQGPREQYF.

The rearrangement uses TRBV21-1 and TRBJ1-5; TRBD1 was called by the table and not checked on the DNA. TRBV21-1 is a pseudogene segment. This CDR3 is built from 15 residues. The CDR3 DNA reads as TGTGCCAGCAGCATTCGGGACAGTTTCGATCAGCCCCAGCATTTT. Its translation is CASSIRDSFDQPQHF.

V is TRBV7-9 and J is TRBJ1-3; D is undetermined. V lost 6 bases, J lost 6 bases, and 12 bases lay in between. Germline loops: CDR1 SEHNR, CDR2 FQNEAQ (reference sequence). The CDR3 runs 13 residues. The CDR3, as DNA: TGTGCCAGCAGTCCCGGTCGCCTAAACACCATATATTTT. Its translation is CASSPGRLNTIYF.

The rearrangement joins TRBV6-7 to TRBJ2-7; 11 bases match TRBD2. Being an ORF, TRBV6-7 has a function that is uncertain. This CDR3 contains 15 residues. V was clipped by 5 bases and J by 4 bases; unmatched bases: 7. In DNA form, the CDR3 reads TGTGCCAGCAGTCACGGACTAGCGGGTAAATACGAGCAGTACTTC. As protein: CASSHGLAGKYEQYF.

The gene calls are TRBV19 and TRBJ2-1; tentatively, D is TRBD1 (7 bases). The V and J ends lost 7 bases and 7 bases respectively, with 20 bases between them. Germline-derived CDR1 and CDR2 are LNHDA and SQIVND (reference sequence). The CDR3 spans 15 residues. CDR3 DNA: TGTGCCAGTATGAGAATTTGGACAGGAGGGAATGAGCAGTTCTTC. This codes for CASMRIWTGGNEQFF.

The chain has TRBV7-8 and TRBJ2-1; tentatively, D is TRBD2 (6 bases). This CDR3 spans 16 amino acids. V lost 2 bases to trimming and J lost 7 bases, with 18 bases between them. From germline, CDR1 is SGHVS and CDR2 FQNEAQ. CDR3 residues: CASSLLGRTGANEQFF. The DNA for the CDR3 is TGTGCCAGCAGCTTACTGGGGAGGACCGGGGCAAATGAGCAGTTCTTC.

The rearrangement links TRBV28 to TRBJ2-1; D is perhaps TRBD2 (5 bases). The CDR3 sequence is 14 residues long. Germline values: CDR1 MDHEN, CDR2 SYDVKM. V shed 8 bases and J shed 7 bases, with 18 bases lying between them. The CDR3 is CASLLSGGSNEQFF. CDR3 DNA: TGTGCCAGCCTACTATCCGGAGGATCAAATGAGCAGTTCTTC.

V and J are TRBV28 and TRBJ2-2; TRBD2 matches at 7 bases. The ends lost 3 bases at V and 5 bases at J; junction bases unmatched: 21. The CDR3 loop spans 20 amino acids. CDR1 MDHEN and CDR2 SYDVKM come from the germline V gene. Here the CDR3 DNA reads TGTGCCAGCAGTTTGGACCAATGGGGGGGAGGGCCATTAAAGACCGGGGAGCTGTTTTTT. It is translated as CASSLDQWGGGPLKTGELFF. Supplemented by reference TRBV28 and TRBJ2-2, the full variable domain reads DVKVTQSSRYLVKRTGEKVFLECVQDMDHENMFWYRQDPGLGLRLIYFSYDVKMKEKGDIPEGYSVSREKKERFSLILESASTNQTSMYLCASSLDQWGGGPLKTGELFFGEGSRLTVL.

The sample holds one count of this clone. V and J are TRBV29-1 and TRBJ2-7, with 11 bases aligning to TRBD1. This CDR3 is built from 12 residues. V dropped 6 bases and J dropped 6; count of bases not matched to a gene: 4. Germline CDR1 SQVTM, CDR2 ANQGSEA. In nucleotides, the CDR3 is TGCAGCGTCCTCGGACAGGGGGCCGAGCAGTACTTC. Its translation is CSVLGQGAEQYF.

The genes are TRBV30 and TRBJ1-5; 8 bases line up with TRBD1. V gave up 0 bases and J gave up 6 bases; unmatched junction bases: 7. This CDR3 contains 15 residues. Germline assignment: CDR1 GTSNPN and CDR2 SVGIG (reference sequence). This CDR3 reads CAWSVGGQGSQPQHF. As DNA, the CDR3 is TGTGCCTGGAGTGTAGGCGGACAGGGAAGTCAGCCCCAGCATTTT.

The CDR3, as DNA: TGTGCCGGGGGCGTGGCCGCGGACTACGAGCAGTACTTC. This codes for CAGGVAADYEQYF. The chain links TRBV6-5 to TRBJ2-7; possibly TRBD1 for D (6 bases). V was cut by 11 bases and J by 3 bases, with 17 bases left in between. CDR3 size: 13 residues. CDR1 MNHEY and CDR2 SVGAGI come from the germline V gene.

The chain joins TRBV18 to TRBJ1-6, with TRBD1 matching over 9 bases. J gave up 7 bases and V 4 bases, and 17 bases lay outside the gene matches. Germline V gene data show CDR1 as KGHSH and CDR2 as LQKENI. This CDR3 contains 19 residues. The CDR3 DNA is TGTGCCAGCTCACAGGTTCCATTCCCCTCCGGGACAGGGAATTCACCCCTCCACTTT. Translated, it gives CASSQVPFPSGTGNSPLHF.

V is TRBV4-1 and J is TRBJ1-1; D perhaps matches TRBD1 (5 bases). The germline gives CDR1 MGHRA, CDR2 YSYEKL. Trimming took off 0 bases at V and 5 bases at J, with 16 bases between the two ends. This CDR3 has 16 residues. The CDR3, as DNA: TGCGCCAGCAGCCAAGATTCGACGGGGGGGAGAACTGAAGCTTTCTTT. As protein: CASSQDSTGGRTEAFF.

The DNA of the CDR3 is TGTGCCAGTACCCCTGGATCTAGCGCCTCCTACGAGCAGTACTTC. Translated, it gives CASTPGSSASYEQYF. This chain joins TRBV19 and TRBJ2-7; a possible D gene is TRBD2 (6 bases). The CDR3 has 15 residues. CDR1 is LNHDA, CDR2 SQIVND, per germline (reference sequence). V was clipped by 7 bases and J by 0 bases, with 16 bases between them.

CDR3 bases: TGTGCCAGTAAGAGGGGGACAGGGACTCAGCCCCAGCATTTT. Encoded protein: CASKRGTGTQPQHF. The chain combines TRBV19 with TRBJ1-5; 9 bases line up with TRBD1. CDR3 size: 14 residues. Germline loops: CDR1 LNHDA, CDR2 SQIVND (reference sequence). V shed 7 bases, J shed 6 bases, and the junction held 7 bases outside the gene matches.

The rearrangement uses TRBV7-9 and TRBJ2-1, with 7 nucleotides matching TRBD2. The CDR3 is made up of 15 amino acids. Trimming at V came to 4 bases and at J to 10 bases, leaving 13 bases not matched to a gene. CDR1 SEHNR and CDR2 FQNEAQ come from the germline V gene (reference sequence). CDR3 loop: CASSSTGGGPEEQFF. The CDR3 region has the DNA TGTGCCAGCAGCTCAACGGGGGGAGGGCCGGAGGAGCAGTTCTTC.

V gene TRBV6-5 combines with J gene TRBJ2-1; 9 bases line up with TRBD1. After removal of 3 bases from V and 8 bases from J, the junction contained 8 bases not matched to a gene. The CDR3 contains 15 residues. Germline V gives CDR1 MNHEY, CDR2 SVGAGI. DNA of the CDR3: TGTGCCAGCAGTTATCGACAGGGGGTGTTCGATGAGCAGTTCTTC. It translates to CASSYRQGVFDEQFF.

The V call is TRBV10-2, the J call TRBJ1-6, with D hard to call. This CDR3 has 13 amino acids. CDR1 is WSHSY and CDR2 is SAAADI in the germline V gene. Between the trimmed V and J ends, which lost 6 bases and 0 bases, there was a span of 3 bases. CDR3 loop: CASRYSYNSPLHF. CDR3 DNA: TGCGCCAGCAGATACTCCTATAATTCACCCCTCCACTTT.

This chain joins TRBV7-9 and TRBJ1-5; D is uncertain. Germline-derived CDR1 and CDR2 are SEHNR and FQNEAQ (reference sequence). The CDR3 runs to 14 residues. V was trimmed by 0 bases and J by 4 bases, leaving 7 bases between them. The CDR3 coding sequence is TGTGCCAGCAGCTTAGCAGGAGGGAATCAGCCCCAGCATTTT. Its translation is CASSLAGGNQPQHF.

The chain employs TRBV28 and TRBJ1-5; D is unresolved. Trimming removed 7 bases at V and 7 bases at J, with 14 bases between. This CDR3 region has 13 residues. Germline CDR1 and CDR2: MDHEN and SYDVKM. The CDR3 sequence: CASITAGYQPQHF. For the CDR3, the DNA is TGTGCCAGCATTACGGCGGGGTACCAGCCCCAGCATTTT.